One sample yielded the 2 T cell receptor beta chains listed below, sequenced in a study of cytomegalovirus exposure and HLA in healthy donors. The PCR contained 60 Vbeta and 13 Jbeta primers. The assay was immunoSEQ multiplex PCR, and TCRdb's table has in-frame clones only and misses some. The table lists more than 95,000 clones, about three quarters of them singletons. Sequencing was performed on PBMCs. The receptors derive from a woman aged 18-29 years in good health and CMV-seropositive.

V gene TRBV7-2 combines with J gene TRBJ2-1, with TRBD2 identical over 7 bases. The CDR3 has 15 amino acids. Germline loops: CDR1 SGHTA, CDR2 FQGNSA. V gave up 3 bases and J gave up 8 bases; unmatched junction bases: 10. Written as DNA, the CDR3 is TGTGCCAGCAGCTTGGGGACTATCGGCTTCGATGAGCAGTTCTTC. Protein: CASSLGTIGFDEQFF.

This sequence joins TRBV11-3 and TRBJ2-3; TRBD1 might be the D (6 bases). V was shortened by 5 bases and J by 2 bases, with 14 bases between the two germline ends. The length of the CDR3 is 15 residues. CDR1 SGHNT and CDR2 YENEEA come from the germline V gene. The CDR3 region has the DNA TGTGCCAGCAGCCCACAGGGATCCCTCACAGATACGCAGTATTTT. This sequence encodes CASSPQGSLTDTQYF.